These T cell receptor beta chains were read from a single sample in a study of chemoradiotherapy in HPV16-positive cancers. The method was immunoSEQ multiplex PCR; TCRdb's version includes in-frame clones alone and lacks a portion of them. The sample has 40,000 to 65,000 clones, roughly nine tenths seen once; the top ten hold 2.5% to 4%. The sequences come from blood, collected from a patient who underwent chemoradiotherapy. These receptor sequences come from a human donor with HPV-associated anogenital cancer. The CDR3 runs from the conserved cysteine through the conserved F or W. Each record gives: V gene, clone size, CDR3 length, J gene, D gene, CDR3 protein, CDR3 DNA. A D gene is named only where the DNA matches it firmly. Clone size is stated in some rows and not others, as once, few, many or a class when expanded.

TRBV19	.	12	TRBJ2-3	.	CASSNPPDTQYF	TGTGCCAGTAGTAACCCACCAGATACGCAGTATTTT
TRBV9	.	16	TRBJ2-2	TRBD2	CASSLTSGGNTGELFF	TGTGCCAGCAGCCTGACTAGCGGGGGAAACACCGGGGAGCTGTTTTTT
TRBV6-1	.	13	TRBJ1-2	TRBD1	CASRDRGNYGYTF	TGTGCCAGCAGGGACAGGGGAAACTATGGCTACACCTTC
TRBV11-1	.	16	TRBJ2-2	TRBD2	CASRLGTSGITGELFF	TGTGCCAGCAGGCTCGGGACTAGCGGTATAACCGGGGAGCTGTTTTTT
TRBV11-2	.	13	TRBJ1-1	.	CASSLAGGAEAFF	TGTGCCAGCAGCTTAGCGGGTGGGGCTGAAGCTTTCTTT
TRBV9	.	15	TRBJ1-5	.	CASSVSGSGTQPQHF	TGTGCCAGCAGCGTTTCAGGCTCGGGGACACAGCCCCAGCATTTT
TRBV19	.	15	TRBJ2-7	TRBD2	CASSISGGASYEQYF	TGTGCCAGTAGTATTAGCGGGGGCGCTTCCTACGAGCAGTACTTC
TRBV6-1	.	14	TRBJ2-2	.	CASSEILFTGELFF	TGTGCCAGCAGTGAGATCCTTTTTACCGGGGAGCTGTTTTTT
TRBV19	.	15	TRBJ1-5	.	CASRPLDRGNQPQHF	TGTGCCAGTAGGCCCTTGGACCGGGGCAATCAGCCCCAGCATTTT
TRBV6-5	.	15	TRBJ1-5	.	CASSPDRAMNQPQHF	TGTGCCAGCAGCCCCGATAGGGCTATGAATCAGCCCCAGCATTTT
TRBV27	.	14	TRBJ1-2	.	CASILYTGNYGYTF	TGTGCCAGCATTCTATATACAGGAAACTATGGCTACACCTTC
TRBV5-4	few	13	TRBJ1-2	TRBD1	CASALQGALGYTF	TGTGCCAGCGCTTTACAGGGGGCCCTAGGCTACACCTTC
TRBV11-3	once	15	TRBJ2-7	.	CASSLDTGGFYEQYF	TGTGCCAGCAGCTTAGACACCGGGGGTTTCTACGAGCAGTACTTC
TRBV4-2	.	19	TRBJ2-6	TRBD2	CASSQVTSGGASGANVLTF	TGTGCCAGCAGCCAAGTAACTAGCGGGGGGGCGTCAGGGGCCAACGTCCTGACTTTC
TRBV6-1	.	15	TRBJ1-1	TRBD1	CASSGPDRGLTEAFF	TGTGCCAGCAGTGGTCCGGACAGGGGGCTAACTGAAGCTTTCTTT
TRBV7-2	once	19	TRBJ2-5	TRBD2	CASSSISSGNSGSRETQYF	TGTGCCAGCAGCTCCATCAGCTCGGGGAATAGCGGGAGCAGGGAGACCCAGTACTTC
TRBV11-2	.	18	TRBJ1-2	TRBD1	CASSFVEPGQGGMNGYTF	TGTGCCAGCAGCTTTGTCGAACCGGGACAGGGGGGTATGAATGGCTACACCTTC
TRBV11-2	.	17	TRBJ2-5	TRBD2	CASSLSLSGALQETQYF	TGTGCCAGCAGCCTTAGCCTTAGCGGGGCCCTCCAAGAGACCCAGTACTTC
TRBV6-1	few	15	TRBJ1-2	TRBD1	CASSESVGGSYGYTF	TGTGCCAGCAGTGAATCGGTAGGGGGCTCCTATGGCTACACCTTC
TRBV11-1	.	13	TRBJ1-1	TRBD1	CASSSTGATEAFF	TGTGCCAGCAGCTCGACAGGGGCCACTGAAGCTTTCTTT
TRBV10-3	.	14	TRBJ1-1	.	CAISESHLYTEAFF	TGTGCCATCAGTGAGTCGCACCTCTACACTGAAGCTTTCTTT
TRBV9	.	15	TRBJ1-5	TRBD1	CASSVTTGRNQPQHF	TGTGCCAGCAGCGTGACGACAGGGCGGAATCAGCCCCAGCATTTT
TRBV7-2	.	12	TRBJ1-2	.	CASSLAPYGYTF	TGTGCCAGCAGCTTAGCCCCTTATGGCTACACCTTC
TRBV2	.	14	TRBJ1-2	.	CASRRDQPSGGYTF	TGTGCCAGCCGGCGGGACCAACCCTCGGGTGGCTACACCTTC
TRBV9	.	13	TRBJ1-1	.	CASSVAVTTEAFF	TGTGCCAGCAGCGTAGCGGTAACCACTGAAGCTTTCTTT
TRBV11-3	.	13	TRBJ2-4	.	CASSLGRTDIQYF	TGTGCCAGCAGCTTAGGTAGGACGGACATTCAGTACTTC
TRBV14	.	16	TRBJ1-1	.	CASSHLLQGMGVEAFF	TGTGCCAGCAGCCACCTTTTACAGGGTATGGGTGTTGAAGCTTTCTTT
TRBV6-5	.	15	TRBJ2-5	.	CASSYSKGVSETQYF	TGTGCCAGCAGTTACTCGAAGGGAGTATCAGAGACCCAGTACTTC
TRBV9	few	14	TRBJ2-5	.	CASSVAAGMETQYF	TGTGCCAGCAGCGTAGCTGCGGGGATGGAGACCCAGTACTTC
TRBV25-1	.	15	TRBJ2-3	TRBD1	CASSEDRVWADTQYF	TGTGCCAGCAGTGAGGACAGGGTTTGGGCAGATACGCAGTATTTT
TRBV6-6	.	16	TRBJ1-2	TRBD1	CASSYSRGTGTYGYTF	TGTGCCAGCAGTTACTCGAGGGGGACAGGGACCTATGGCTACACCTTC